What follows describes a single T cell receptor beta chain. Its antigen is still unknown. Per germline, CDR1 SGHTA and CDR2 FQGNSA. The length of the CDR3 is 14 residues. The V end was cut by 4 bases, the J end by 8 bases, with 15 bases between. The PCR had 60 Vbeta and 13 Jbeta primers. Some clones are missing from TCRdb's copy, which holds only in-frame ones; the method was immunoSEQ multiplex PCR. This table has roughly 200,000 clones, roughly 74% appearing once. This sample is part of a study of cytomegalovirus exposure and HLA in healthy donors. About the research overall: Earlier results showed approximately 110 million unique TCR beta sequences derived from approximately 170 million T cells. General study findings and limits: Roughly even sequencing depth across donors was the assumption behind the presence/absence analyses. Productive status was seen about 87% or about 30% of the time for most TCR beta V segments in an earlier analysis.

Sequenced input: PBMCs. The sequence was collected from a female donor in good health and CMV-seronegative. The chain links TRBV7-2 to TRBJ2-1; D may be TRBD2 (6 bases). CDR3: CASSSSLAGHEQFF. CDR3 DNA sequence: TGTGCCAGCAGCTCCTCACTCGCGGGACATGAGCAGTTCTTC. Drawing the rest from reference TRBV7-2 and TRBJ2-1, the complete variable domain is GAGVSQSPSNKVTEKGKDVELRCDPISGHTALYWYRQSLGQGLEFLIYFQGNSAPDKSGLPSDRFSAERTGGSVSTLTIQRTQQEDSAVYLCASSSSLAGHEQFFGPGTRLTVL.